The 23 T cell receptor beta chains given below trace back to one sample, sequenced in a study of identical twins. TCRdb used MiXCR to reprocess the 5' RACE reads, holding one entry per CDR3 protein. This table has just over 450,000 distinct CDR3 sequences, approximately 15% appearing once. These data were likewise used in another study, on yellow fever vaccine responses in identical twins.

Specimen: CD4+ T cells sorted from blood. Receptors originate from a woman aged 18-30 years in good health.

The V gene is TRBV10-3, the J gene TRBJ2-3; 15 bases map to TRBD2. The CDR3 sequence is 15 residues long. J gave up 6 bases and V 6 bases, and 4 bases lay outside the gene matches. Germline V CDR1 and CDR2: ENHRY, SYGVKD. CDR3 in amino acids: CAISGLAGGPDTQYF. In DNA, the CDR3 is TGTGCCATCAGCGGACTAGCGGGGGGGCCGGATACGCAGTATTTT.

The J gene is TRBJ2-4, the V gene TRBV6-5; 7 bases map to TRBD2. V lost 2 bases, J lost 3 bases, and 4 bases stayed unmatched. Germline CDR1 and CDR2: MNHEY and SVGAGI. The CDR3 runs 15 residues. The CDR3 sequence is CASSYKPGGKNIQYF. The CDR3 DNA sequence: TGTGCCAGCAGTTACAAACCGGGAGGCAAAAACATTCAGTACTTC.

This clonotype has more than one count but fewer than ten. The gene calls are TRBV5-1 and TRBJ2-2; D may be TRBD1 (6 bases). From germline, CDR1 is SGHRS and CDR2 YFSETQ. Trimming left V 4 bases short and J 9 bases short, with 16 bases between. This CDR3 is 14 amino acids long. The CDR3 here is CASSPGQPHRELFF. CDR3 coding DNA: TGCGCCAGCAGCCCAGGACAGCCCCACCGGGAGCTGTTTTTT.

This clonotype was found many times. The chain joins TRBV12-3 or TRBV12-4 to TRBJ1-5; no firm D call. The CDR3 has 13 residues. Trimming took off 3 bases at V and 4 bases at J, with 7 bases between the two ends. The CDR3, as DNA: TGTGCCAGCAGTTTCGGGCAGAATCAGCCCCAGCATTTT. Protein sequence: CASSFGQNQPQHF.

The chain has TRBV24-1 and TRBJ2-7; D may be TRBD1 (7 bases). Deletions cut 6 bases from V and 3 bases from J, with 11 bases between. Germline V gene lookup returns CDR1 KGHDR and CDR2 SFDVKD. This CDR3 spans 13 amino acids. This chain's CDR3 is CATSQGEDYEQYF. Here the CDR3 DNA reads TGTGCCACCAGTCAGGGGGAGGACTACGAGCAGTACTTC.

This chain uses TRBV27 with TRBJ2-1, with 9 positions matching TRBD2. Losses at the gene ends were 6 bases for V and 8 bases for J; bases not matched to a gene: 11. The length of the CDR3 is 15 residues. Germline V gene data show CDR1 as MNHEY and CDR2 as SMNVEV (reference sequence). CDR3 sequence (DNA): TGTGCCAGCAGCAGACCGGGACTAGCTCGCGATGAGCAGTTCTTC. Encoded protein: CASSRPGLARDEQFF.

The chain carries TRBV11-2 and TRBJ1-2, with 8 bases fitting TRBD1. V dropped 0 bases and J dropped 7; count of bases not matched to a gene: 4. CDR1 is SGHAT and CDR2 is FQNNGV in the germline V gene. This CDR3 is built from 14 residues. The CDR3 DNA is TGTGCCAGCAGCTTAGATTTGACAGGGGTTGGCTACACCTTC. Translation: CASSLDLTGVGYTF.

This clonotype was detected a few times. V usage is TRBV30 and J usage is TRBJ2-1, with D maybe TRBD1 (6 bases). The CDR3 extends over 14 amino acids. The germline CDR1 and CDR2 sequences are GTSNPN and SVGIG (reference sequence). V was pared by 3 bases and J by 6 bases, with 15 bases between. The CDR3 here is CAWRQGNRANEQFF. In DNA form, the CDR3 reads TGTGCCTGGAGACAGGGAAATAGGGCCAATGAGCAGTTCTTC.

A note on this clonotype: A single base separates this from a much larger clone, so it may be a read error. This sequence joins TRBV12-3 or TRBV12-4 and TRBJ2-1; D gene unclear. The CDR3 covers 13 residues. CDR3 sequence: CASSPSYYGERFF. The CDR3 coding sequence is TGTGCCAGCAGCCCTTCTTATTACGGTGAGCGGTTCTTC.

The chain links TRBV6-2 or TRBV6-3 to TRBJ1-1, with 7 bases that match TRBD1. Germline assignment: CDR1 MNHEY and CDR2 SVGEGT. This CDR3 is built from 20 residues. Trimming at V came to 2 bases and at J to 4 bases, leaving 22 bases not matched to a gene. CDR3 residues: CASSYGNRGGSSGSSTEAFF. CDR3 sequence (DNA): TGTGCCAGCAGTTACGGGAACAGGGGAGGGTCTTCGGGGTCTTCCACTGAAGCTTTCTTT.

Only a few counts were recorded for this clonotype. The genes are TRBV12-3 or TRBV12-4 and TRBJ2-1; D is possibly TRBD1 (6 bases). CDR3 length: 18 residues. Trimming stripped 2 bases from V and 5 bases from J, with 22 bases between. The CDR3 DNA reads TGTGCCAGCAGTTTAACGGGGCATTCGAAAGGGGACAACAATGAGCAGTTCTTC. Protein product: CASSLTGHSKGDNNEQFF.

The CDR3 region is CASSLGRRGSSNEQFF. The CDR3 DNA follows: TGTGCCAGCAGCTTAGGGCGGCGGGGGTCGTCCAATGAGCAGTTCTTC. This sequence joins TRBV7-2 and TRBJ2-1; 7 bases align to TRBD2. The CDR3 is 16 residues long. V lost 1 base to trimming and J lost 6 bases; unmatched junction nucleotides: 9. The germline gives CDR1 SGHTA, CDR2 FQGNSA. The variable domain in full, with the rest retrieved from reference TRBV7-2 and TRBJ2-1, is GAGVSQSPSNKVTEKGKDVELRCDPISGHTALYWYRQSLGQGLEFLIYFQGNSAPDKSGLPSDRFSAERTGGSVSTLTIQRTQQEDSAVYLCASSLGRRGSSNEQFFGPGTRLTVL.

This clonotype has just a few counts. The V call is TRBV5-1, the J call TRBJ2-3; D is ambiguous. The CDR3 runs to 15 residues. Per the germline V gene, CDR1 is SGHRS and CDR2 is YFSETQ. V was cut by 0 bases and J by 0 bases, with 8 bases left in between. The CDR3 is CASSLDGYSTDTQYF. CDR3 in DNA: TGCGCCAGCAGCTTGGACGGGTACAGCACAGATACGCAGTATTTT.

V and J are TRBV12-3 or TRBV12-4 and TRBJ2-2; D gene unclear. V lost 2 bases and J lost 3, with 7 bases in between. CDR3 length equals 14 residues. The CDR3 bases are TGTGCCAGCAGTTTAAAGGGATACACCGGGGAGCTGTTTTTT. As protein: CASSLKGYTGELFF.

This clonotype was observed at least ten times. CDR3 residues: CASSQRDRGGTGELFF. CDR3 nucleotides: TGTGCCAGCAGCCAGCGGGACAGGGGGGGAACCGGGGAGCTGTTTTTT. The chain employs TRBV5-6 and TRBJ2-2; the match to TRBD1 covers 11 bases. Trimming cost V 4 bases and J 5 bases; bases outside gene matches: 7. Germline CDR1 and CDR2: SGHDT and YYEEEE. The CDR3 length is 16 residues.

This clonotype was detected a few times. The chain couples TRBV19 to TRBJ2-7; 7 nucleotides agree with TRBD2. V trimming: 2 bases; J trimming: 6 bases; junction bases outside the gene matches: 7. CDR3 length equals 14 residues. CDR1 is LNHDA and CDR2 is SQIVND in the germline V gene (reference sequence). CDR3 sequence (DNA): TGTGCCAGTAGTATATCGGCGGGAGTAGGCGAGCAGTACTTC. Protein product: CASSISAGVGEQYF.

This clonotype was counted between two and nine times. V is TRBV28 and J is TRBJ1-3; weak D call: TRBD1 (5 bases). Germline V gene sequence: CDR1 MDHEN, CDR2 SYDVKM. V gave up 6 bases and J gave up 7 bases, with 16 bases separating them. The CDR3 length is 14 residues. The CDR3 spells CASSSGSVANTIYF. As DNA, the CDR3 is TGTGCCAGCAGCTCAGGGTCAGTCGCGAACACCATATATTTT.

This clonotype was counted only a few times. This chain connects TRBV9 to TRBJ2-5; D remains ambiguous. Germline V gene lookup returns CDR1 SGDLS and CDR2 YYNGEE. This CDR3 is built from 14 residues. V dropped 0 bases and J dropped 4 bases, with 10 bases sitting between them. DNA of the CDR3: TGTGCCAGCAGCGTAGGTCCAGCTGGAGAGACCCAGTACTTC. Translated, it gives CASSVGPAGETQYF.

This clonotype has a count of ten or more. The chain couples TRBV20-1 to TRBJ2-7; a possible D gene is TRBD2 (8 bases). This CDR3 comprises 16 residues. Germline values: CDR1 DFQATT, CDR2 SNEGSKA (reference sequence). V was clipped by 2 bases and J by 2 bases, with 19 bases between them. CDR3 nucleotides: TGCAGTGCTAGAAGTCCGGGAGGGGGCCCCGCCTACGAGCAGTACTTC. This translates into CSARSPGGGPAYEQYF.

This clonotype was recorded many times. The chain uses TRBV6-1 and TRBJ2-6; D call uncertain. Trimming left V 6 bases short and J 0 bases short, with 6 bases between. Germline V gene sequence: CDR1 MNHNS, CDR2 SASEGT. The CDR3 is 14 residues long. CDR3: CASSHLSGANVLTF. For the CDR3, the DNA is TGTGCCAGCAGCCACCTCTCTGGGGCCAACGTCCTGACTTTC.

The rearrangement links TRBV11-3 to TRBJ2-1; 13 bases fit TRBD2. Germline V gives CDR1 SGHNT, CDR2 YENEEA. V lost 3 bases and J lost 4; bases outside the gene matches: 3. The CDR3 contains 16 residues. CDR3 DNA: TGTGCCAGCAGCTTTGCACTAGCGGGGGGGTACAATGAGCAGTTCTTC. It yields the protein CASSFALAGGYNEQFF.

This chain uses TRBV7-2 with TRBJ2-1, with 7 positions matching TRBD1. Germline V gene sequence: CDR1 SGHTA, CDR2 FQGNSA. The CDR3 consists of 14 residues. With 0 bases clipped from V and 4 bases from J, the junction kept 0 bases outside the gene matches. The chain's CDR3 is CASSLADRYNEQFF. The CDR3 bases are TGTGCCAGCAGCTTAGCGGACAGGTACAATGAGCAGTTCTTC.

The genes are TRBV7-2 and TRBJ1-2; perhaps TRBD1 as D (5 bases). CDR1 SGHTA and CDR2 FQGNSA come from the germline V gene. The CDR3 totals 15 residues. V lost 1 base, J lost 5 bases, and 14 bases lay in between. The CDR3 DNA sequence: TGTGCCAGCAGCTTAGGACCCTGGGGGAGTTATGGCTACACCTTC. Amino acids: CASSLGPWGSYGYTF.